These 24 T cell receptor beta chains were all obtained from the same sample, sequenced in a study of T-cell memory formation after mild COVID-19. Each CDR3 protein gets one entry after TCRdb re-called the 5' RACE reads with MiXCR. The data contain about 320,000 distinct CDR3 sequences, roughly an eighth of them singletons. The specimen sequenced was PBMCs or a T cell subset sorted from them (not recorded which). The receptor source for this set is a man aged 18-30 years who had mild COVID-19 (a few samples of this study predate the infection). Cell type and time point are not known.

This clonotype was recorded a few times. The chain has TRBV5-6 and TRBJ2-7; D unresolved. Germline loops: CDR1 SGHDT, CDR2 YYEEEE. The CDR3 runs to 12 residues. V shed 0 bases and J shed 8 bases, with 9 bases lying between them. This chain's CDR3 is CASSLVSSQQYF. The CDR3 DNA follows: TGTGCCAGCAGCTTGGTTTCTTCGCAGCAGTACTTC.

This clonotype was picked up a small number of times. The chain's CDR3 is CASRTSAGGNTQYF. The CDR3 coding sequence is TGTGCCAGCAGAACTAGCGCCGGCGGAAATACGCAGTATTTT. J is TRBJ2-3 and V is TRBV6-5; 7 nucleotides align to TRBD2. Per the germline V gene, CDR1 is MNHEY and CDR2 is SVGAGI. The junction had 10 bases not matched to a gene; V was cut back by 6 bases and J by 7 bases. The CDR3 is 14 residues long.

This clonotype has ten or more counts. The V call is TRBV2, the J call TRBJ2-7; unclear D gene. This CDR3 is built from 12 residues. With 6 bases removed from V and 0 bases from J, the gap between germline ends came to 6 bases. The germline V gene has CDR1 SNHLY and CDR2 FYNNEI. CDR3 sequence (DNA): TGTGCCAGCAGCCCGAGCTCCTACGAGCAGTACTTC. Translated: CASSPSSYEQYF.

The chain recombines TRBV28 with TRBJ2-2; 8 bases are shared with TRBD1. V lost 3 bases to trimming and J lost 1 base; unmatched junction nucleotides: 10. This CDR3 contains 18 residues. Germline-derived CDR1 and CDR2 are MDHEN and SYDVKM. In DNA form, the CDR3 reads TGTGCCAGCAGTTTCTATGGGACAGGCAGAGGGAACACCGGGGAGCTGTTTTTT. Amino acid sequence: CASSFYGTGRGNTGELFF.

The chain combines TRBV15 with TRBJ1-4; weak D call: TRBD1 (5 bases). CDR1 LNHNV and CDR2 YYDKDF come from the germline V gene (reference sequence). The CDR3 is 15 residues long. V was shortened by 1 base and J by 6 bases, with 12 bases between the two germline ends. This CDR3 is CATSRGREGYEKLFF. The CDR3 nucleotides read TGTGCCACCAGCAGAGGAAGGGAGGGGTATGAAAAACTGTTTTTT.

The chain is built from TRBV20-1 and TRBJ1-6; D might be TRBD1 (5 bases). Trimming pared 5 bases from V and 6 bases from J, leaving 11 bases between. This CDR3 contains 13 residues. From germline, CDR1 is DFQATT and CDR2 SNEGSKA (reference sequence). The CDR3 DNA reads as TGCAGTGCTTTCAGACAGCCTAATTCACCCCTCCACTTT. This encodes CSAFRQPNSPLHF.

The rearrangement uses TRBV6-5 and TRBJ2-1, with 8 bases aligning to TRBD2. This CDR3 region has 13 residues. Germline-derived CDR1 and CDR2 are MNHEY and SVGAGI. V lost 7 bases and J lost 10; bases outside the gene matches: 9. The CDR3 bases are TGTGCCAGCACCCCGGGACTAGTAGCCGAGCAGTTCTTC. Amino acids: CASTPGLVAEQFF.

This chain connects TRBV29-1 to TRBJ2-2, with 7 nucleotides matching TRBD1. In germline, CDR1 is SQVTM, CDR2 ANQGSEA. The CDR3 length is 14 residues. The ends lost 6 bases at V and 2 bases at J; junction bases unmatched: 6. This CDR3 is CSVRGQRNTGELFF. In DNA form, the CDR3 reads TGCAGCGTGAGGGGACAGCGCAACACCGGGGAGCTGTTTTTT.

This clonotype was recorded at least ten times. The chain uses TRBV5-5 and TRBJ2-1, with D possibly matching TRBD1 (5 bases). CDR1 and CDR2 from the germline V gene are SGHKS and YYEKEE (reference sequence). Trimming pared 4 bases from V and 10 bases from J, leaving 21 bases between. CDR3 length: 15 amino acids. DNA for the CDR3: TGTGCCAGCAGCCCGTCTACAACAGGATACCGCGAGCAGTTCTTC. Protein: CASSPSTTGYREQFF.

V is TRBV18 and J is TRBJ2-7, with D perhaps matching TRBD1 (7 bases). The CDR3 is made up of 15 amino acids. Trimming stripped 3 bases from V and 5 bases from J, with 17 bases between. Germline CDR1 KGHSH, CDR2 LQKENI. The DNA of the CDR3 is TGTGCCAGCTCACCGGGCAGGACAGGAGGGGACGAGCAGTACGTC. Its translation: CASSPGRTGGDEQYV.

The V and J genes are TRBV4-1 and TRBJ1-2; D is undetermined. Looked up from germline, CDR1 is MGHRA and CDR2 is YSYEKL. Trimming left V 1 base short and J 4 bases short, with 16 bases between. This CDR3 contains 16 residues. The CDR3: CASSQVVTATPYGYTF. In DNA, the CDR3 is TGCGCCAGCAGCCAAGTAGTTACAGCAACTCCCTATGGCTACACCTTC.

The V and J genes are TRBV23-1 and TRBJ2-7, with D possibly TRBD2 on 5 matching bases. TRBV23-1 is placed among ORFs of uncertain function. V lost 0 bases to trimming and J lost 0 bases, with 18 bases between them. This CDR3 has 18 residues. DNA for the CDR3: TGCGCCAGCAGTCAATCGGTACCCCAGGAGGTTAGCTCCTACGAGCAGTACGTC. Its translation is CASSQSVPQEVSSYEQYV.

This clonotype came up a few times. The chain employs TRBV7-8 and TRBJ2-1; no reliable D call. The CDR3 has 16 amino acids. Germline-derived CDR1 and CDR2 are SGHVS and FQNEAQ. V was cut by 2 bases and J by 6 bases, with 17 bases left in between. CDR3 loop: CASSLLALDGVNEQFF. The CDR3 nucleotides are TGTGCCAGCAGCTTATTAGCCCTTGATGGGGTCAATGAGCAGTTCTTC.

This clonotype was picked up a small number of times. This sequence joins TRBV7-2 and TRBJ2-5; no clear D gene. CDR3 length: 14 residues. Germline values: CDR1 SGHTA, CDR2 FQGNSA. The V end lost 4 bases, the J end lost 5 bases, and 14 bases lay between the germline ends. Here the CDR3 DNA reads TGTGCCAGCAGCTCCCGAAGGACGGTGGAGACCCAGTACTTC. Its protein is CASSSRRTVETQYF.

This chain links TRBV6-6 with TRBJ1-1; tentative D call: TRBD1 (5 bases). Trimming took off 2 bases at V and 4 bases at J, with 17 bases between the two ends. This CDR3 has 16 residues. Germline V gene lookup returns CDR1 MNHNY and CDR2 SVGAGI (reference sequence). CDR3 in amino acids: CASSYTRGRGITEAFF. DNA for the CDR3: TGTGCCAGCAGTTACACGCGCGGGAGGGGCATCACTGAAGCTTTCTTT.

This clonotype was seen more than once but under ten times. The chain couples TRBV7-2 to TRBJ1-1; D remains unclear. The length of the CDR3 is 11 residues. Trimming cost V 5 bases and J 8 bases, with 9 bases left between them. Germline-derived CDR1 and CDR2 are SGHTA and FQGNSA. CDR3 in amino acids: CASSRGWEAFF. The CDR3 DNA reads as TGTGCCAGCAGCCGTGGGTGGGAAGCTTTCTTT.

This clonotype was observed a handful of times. The junction differs from germline at one of its ends, possibly a read error. The J gene is TRBJ1-4, the V gene TRBV12-3 or TRBV12-4; 8 nucleotides line up with TRBD1. The CDR3 is 14 residues long. In DNA, the CDR3 is TGTGCCAGCAGTCCTCAGGGGGCTAACGAAAAACTGTTTTTT. This translates into CASSPQGANEKLFF.

This clonotype was recorded a few times. The CDR3 is CASSFGRSSGANVLTF. The CDR3, as DNA: TGTGCCAGCAGTTTTGGGCGGAGCTCTGGGGCCAACGTCCTGACTTTC. The rearrangement joins TRBV12-3 or TRBV12-4 to TRBJ2-6; D unresolved. V lost 3 bases and J lost 0, with 9 bases in between. This CDR3 is 16 amino acids long.

The chain employs TRBV20-1 and TRBJ2-1; 10 positions match TRBD2. Germline CDR1 is DFQATT and CDR2 is SNEGSKA (reference sequence). The CDR3 totals 15 residues. V trimming: 3 bases; J trimming: 7 bases; junction bases outside the gene matches: 9. The CDR3 is CSARATSGFRNEQFF. The CDR3 DNA reads as TGCAGTGCTAGGGCGACTAGCGGGTTTAGGAATGAGCAGTTCTTC.

A few counts support this clonotype. The rearrangement uses TRBV28 and TRBJ1-3; D not certain. This CDR3 comprises 16 residues. Germline CDR1 and CDR2: MDHEN and SYDVKM. V lost 6 bases and J 4 bases, leaving 19 bases between the germline ends. The CDR3 loop reads CASRQESGRAGNTIYF. The CDR3, as DNA: TGTGCCAGCAGACAAGAGTCCGGGAGAGCAGGAAACACCATATATTTT.

The rearrangement joins TRBV19 to TRBJ1-2; perhaps TRBD1 as D (6 bases). This CDR3 is 14 amino acids long. V was trimmed by 6 bases and J by 4 bases, leaving 15 bases between them. Per the germline V gene, CDR1 is LNHDA and CDR2 is SQIVND (reference sequence). The CDR3 protein is CASSPDSRPYGYTF. As DNA, the CDR3 is TGTGCCAGTAGCCCGGACAGTCGCCCCTATGGCTACACCTTC.

This clonotype was observed at least ten times. The J gene is TRBJ2-7, the V gene TRBV7-8, with 8 nucleotides matching TRBD1. This CDR3 contains 13 residues. The ends lost 5 bases at V and 4 bases at J; junction bases unmatched: 4. CDR1 is SGHVS, CDR2 FQNEAQ, per germline. The CDR3 reads CASSLDRVYEQYV. DNA of the CDR3: TGTGCCAGCAGCCTGGACAGGGTTTACGAGCAGTACGTC.

For the CDR3, the DNA is TGCAGTGCTACGCCCGGCGGGGCGGGCGAGCAGTACGTC. The encoded protein is CSATPGGAGEQYV. The V call is TRBV20-1, the J call TRBJ2-7; tentative D call: TRBD2 (6 bases). With 4 bases removed from V and 6 bases from J, the gap between germline ends came to 16 bases. The germline CDR1 and CDR2 sequences are DFQATT and SNEGSKA (reference sequence). The CDR3 length is 13 residues.

The rearrangement joins TRBV28 to TRBJ1-2; 7 bases agree with TRBD1. Germline CDR1 is MDHEN and CDR2 is SYDVKM. CDR3 size: 15 residues. The V gene end was trimmed by 5 bases and the J gene end by 0 bases; junction bases not matched to a gene: 6. The DNA of the CDR3 is TGTGCCAGCAGTCCAGGGACAGTATCTAACTATGGCTACACCTTC. Translated, it gives CASSPGTVSNYGYTF.